A selection of T cell receptor beta chains follows, all from one sample in a study of OX40 agonist ivuxolimab in advanced cancers. Sequencing used immunoSEQ multiplex PCR; TCRdb keeps in-frame clones, though not all of them. Found here are 50,000 or so clones, approximately 84% of them singletons; the top ten hold roughly 13%. The sample was CD4+ or CD8+ T cells sorted from blood, taken in a trial of the OX40 agonist ivuxolimab. The receptors here all came from an adult with an advanced solid tumor such as melanoma, head and neck, liver or kidney cancer. CDR3s include the opening cysteine and the closing phenylalanine or tryptophan. The order of the fields is CDR3 protein, CDR3 DNA, J gene, clone size, V gene, D gene. D genes are given only for firm matches. For some rows the clone size is stated as once, few or many, or as a class when expanded; others skip it.

cdr3_aa: CASSALLDSNQPQHF
cdr3_nt: TGCGCCAGCAGCGCACTCTTGGATAGCAATCAGCCCCAGCATTTT
j_call: TRBJ1-5
clone_size: NA
v_call: TRBV4-3
d_call: NA

cdr3_aa: CASTVGQGGMETQYF
cdr3_nt: TGTGCCAGCACCGTCGGACAGGGGGGCATGGAGACCCAGTACTTC
j_call: TRBJ2-5
clone_size: NA
v_call: TRBV2
d_call: TRBD1

cdr3_aa: CASSLGTLYEQYF
cdr3_nt: TGTGCCAGCAGCTTAGGCACTTTATACGAGCAGTACTTC
j_call: TRBJ2-7
clone_size: NA
v_call: TRBV7-9
d_call: NA

cdr3_aa: CASSPSGGDINEQYF
cdr3_nt: TGTGCCAGCAGTCCTAGCGGGGGTGATATAAACGAGCAGTACTTC
j_call: TRBJ2-7
clone_size: few
v_call: TRBV6-4
d_call: TRBD2

cdr3_aa: CASSPPLVVVGDEQFF
cdr3_nt: TGCGCCAGCAGCCCCCCGTTGGTGGTCGTGGGGGATGAGCAGTTCTTC
j_call: TRBJ2-1
clone_size: NA
v_call: TRBV5-1
d_call: NA

cdr3_aa: CSIQGVGAKNIQYF
cdr3_nt: TGCAGCATACAGGGGGTTGGTGCCAAAAACATTCAGTACTTC
j_call: TRBJ2-4
clone_size: NA
v_call: TRBV29-1
d_call: TRBD1

cdr3_aa: CASSLELGQGDTEAFF
cdr3_nt: TGTGCCAGCAGCTTAGAGTTGGGGCAAGGAGACACTGAAGCTTTCTTT
j_call: TRBJ1-1
clone_size: NA
v_call: TRBV13
d_call: NA

cdr3_aa: CASSEGHEQFF
cdr3_nt: TGTGCCAGCAGTGAGGGTCATGAGCAGTTCTTC
j_call: TRBJ2-1
clone_size: few
v_call: TRBV2
d_call: NA

cdr3_aa: CASSESISEPDRGELFF
cdr3_nt: TGCGCCAGCAGTGAGTCGATTTCCGAACCCGACAGAGGGGAGCTGTTTTTT
j_call: TRBJ2-2
clone_size: NA
v_call: TRBV10-1
d_call: NA

cdr3_aa: CASGDRGYEQYF
cdr3_nt: TGTGCCAGCGGGGACAGGGGATACGAGCAGTACTTC
j_call: TRBJ2-7
clone_size: NA
v_call: TRBV6-5
d_call: TRBD1

cdr3_aa: CASSPGLPGELFF
cdr3_nt: TGTGCCAGCAGCCCGGGGTTGCCCGGGGAGCTGTTTTTT
j_call: TRBJ2-2
clone_size: NA
v_call: TRBV5-4
d_call: NA

cdr3_aa: CASSQLAGVSNEQFF
cdr3_nt: TGCGCCAGCAGCCAACTAGCGGGGGTAAGCAATGAGCAGTTCTTC
j_call: TRBJ2-1
clone_size: NA
v_call: TRBV4-3
d_call: TRBD2

cdr3_aa: CASSQLGEDTEAFF
cdr3_nt: TGTGCCAGCAGTCAACTTGGGGAAGACACTGAAGCTTTCTTT
j_call: TRBJ1-1
clone_size: NA
v_call: TRBV6-5
d_call: NA

cdr3_aa: CASGPSPGQLNYGYTF
cdr3_nt: TGTGCTAGTGGTCCTAGTCCGGGACAGCTTAACTATGGCTACACCTTC
j_call: TRBJ1-2
clone_size: NA
v_call: TRBV12-5
d_call: TRBD1

cdr3_aa: CASSQGIGGPPRTHTGELFF
cdr3_nt: TGCGCCAGCAGTCAAGGTATAGGGGGCCCTCCCAGAACTCACACCGGGGAGCTGTTTTTT
j_call: TRBJ2-2
clone_size: NA
v_call: TRBV23-1
d_call: TRBD1

cdr3_aa: CASSVRPNTEAFF
cdr3_nt: TGTGCCAGCAGCGTACGCCCGAACACTGAAGCTTTCTTT
j_call: TRBJ1-1
clone_size: NA
v_call: TRBV9
d_call: NA

cdr3_aa: CASSLDPFSGQGNTEAFF
cdr3_nt: TGTGCCAGCAGCTTAGACCCTTTTAGCGGACAGGGGAACACTGAAGCTTTCTTT
j_call: TRBJ1-1
clone_size: NA
v_call: TRBV7-8
d_call: TRBD1

cdr3_aa: CATSMSGAHQPQHF
cdr3_nt: TGTGCCACCAGCATGTCCGGGGCGCATCAGCCCCAGCATTTT
j_call: TRBJ1-5
clone_size: NA
v_call: TRBV15
d_call: NA

cdr3_aa: CASSLGQGLPEAFF
cdr3_nt: TGTGCCAGCAGCTTGGGGCAGGGGCTCCCCGAAGCTTTCTTT
j_call: TRBJ1-1
clone_size: NA
v_call: TRBV5-6
d_call: NA

cdr3_aa: CASSSDTGNTIYF
cdr3_nt: TGCGCCAGCAGCTCGGACACTGGAAACACCATATATTTT
j_call: TRBJ1-3
clone_size: medium-sized
v_call: TRBV5-1
d_call: NA

cdr3_aa: CASSLGVPGQPQHF
cdr3_nt: TGTGCCAGCAGTTTAGGCGTGCCCGGTCAGCCCCAGCATTTT
j_call: TRBJ1-5
clone_size: NA
v_call: TRBV27
d_call: NA

cdr3_aa: CASSLRRWDSQNEQFF
cdr3_nt: TGTGCCAGCAGCTTACGAAGGTGGGACAGTCAAAATGAGCAGTTCTTC
j_call: TRBJ2-1
clone_size: NA
v_call: TRBV7-8
d_call: TRBD1

cdr3_aa: CASSSDRRADEQYF
cdr3_nt: TGTGCCAGCAGCTCGGACAGGAGGGCCGACGAGCAGTACTTC
j_call: TRBJ2-7
clone_size: NA
v_call: TRBV13
d_call: NA

cdr3_aa: CASSLMRGQPQHF
cdr3_nt: TGTGCCAGCAGCCTTATGAGGGGTCAGCCCCAGCATTTT
j_call: TRBJ1-5
clone_size: once
v_call: TRBV28
d_call: NA

cdr3_aa: CASSAPNLGGEQFF
cdr3_nt: TGTGCCAGCAGCGCCCCAAACCTGGGCGGTGAGCAGTTCTTC
j_call: TRBJ2-1
clone_size: NA
v_call: TRBV9
d_call: NA

cdr3_aa: CASSLISTGELFF
cdr3_nt: TGCGCCAGCAGCCTGATCAGTACCGGGGAGCTGTTTTTT
j_call: TRBJ2-2
clone_size: many
v_call: TRBV4-1
d_call: NA

cdr3_aa: CASSLLSGGEETQYF
cdr3_nt: TGTGCCAGCAGTTTGCTTAGCGGGGGGGAAGAGACCCAGTACTTC
j_call: TRBJ2-5
clone_size: NA
v_call: TRBV28
d_call: TRBD2

cdr3_aa: CASSLRPGPTAALRNTIYF
cdr3_nt: TGTGCCAGCAGCTTACGCCCGGGGCCGACAGCAGCCCTGAGGAACACCATATATTTT
j_call: TRBJ1-3
clone_size: NA
v_call: TRBV7-9
d_call: NA

cdr3_aa: CASSITLAGIQEAFF
cdr3_nt: TGTGCCAGCAGTATCACGTTAGCGGGGATTCAAGAAGCTTTCTTT
j_call: TRBJ1-1
clone_size: NA
v_call: TRBV11-1
d_call: NA

cdr3_aa: CAISETGGSQTQYF
cdr3_nt: TGTGCCATCAGTGAGACAGGGGGCAGTCAGACCCAGTACTTC
j_call: TRBJ2-5
clone_size: once
v_call: TRBV10-3
d_call: TRBD1

cdr3_aa: CASSVGHPNQPQHF
cdr3_nt: TGTGCCAGCAGCGTAGGACACCCCAATCAGCCCCAGCATTTT
j_call: TRBJ1-5
clone_size: NA
v_call: TRBV9
d_call: NA